This TCR beta chain came from a study of blood T cell repertoires in COVID-19. Study processing details: It was from reference gene primer amplification that nucleated cell counts were estimated. Measured with immunoSEQ multiplex PCR; TCRdb has only the in-frame clones, and not every one. Clone size and the V and J calls come from that table; the DNA yielded D and trimming. Of over 95,000 clones in the sample, over 70% were seen once. CDR1 SGHTA and CDR2 FQGNSA come from the germline V gene. The CDR3 totals 14 residues. The V end lost 2 bases, the J end lost 7 bases, and 11 bases lay between the germline ends.

Sequenced sample: peripheral blood. The chain joins TRBV7-2 to TRBJ1-4; D is possibly TRBD1 (5 bases). The source of this sequence is a man in his fifties or sixties with acute or convalescent COVID-19. The CDR3 reads CASSLSQGSEKLFF. The CDR3 coding sequence is TGTGCCAGCAGCTTATCGCAGGGCAGTGAAAAACTGTTTTTT.